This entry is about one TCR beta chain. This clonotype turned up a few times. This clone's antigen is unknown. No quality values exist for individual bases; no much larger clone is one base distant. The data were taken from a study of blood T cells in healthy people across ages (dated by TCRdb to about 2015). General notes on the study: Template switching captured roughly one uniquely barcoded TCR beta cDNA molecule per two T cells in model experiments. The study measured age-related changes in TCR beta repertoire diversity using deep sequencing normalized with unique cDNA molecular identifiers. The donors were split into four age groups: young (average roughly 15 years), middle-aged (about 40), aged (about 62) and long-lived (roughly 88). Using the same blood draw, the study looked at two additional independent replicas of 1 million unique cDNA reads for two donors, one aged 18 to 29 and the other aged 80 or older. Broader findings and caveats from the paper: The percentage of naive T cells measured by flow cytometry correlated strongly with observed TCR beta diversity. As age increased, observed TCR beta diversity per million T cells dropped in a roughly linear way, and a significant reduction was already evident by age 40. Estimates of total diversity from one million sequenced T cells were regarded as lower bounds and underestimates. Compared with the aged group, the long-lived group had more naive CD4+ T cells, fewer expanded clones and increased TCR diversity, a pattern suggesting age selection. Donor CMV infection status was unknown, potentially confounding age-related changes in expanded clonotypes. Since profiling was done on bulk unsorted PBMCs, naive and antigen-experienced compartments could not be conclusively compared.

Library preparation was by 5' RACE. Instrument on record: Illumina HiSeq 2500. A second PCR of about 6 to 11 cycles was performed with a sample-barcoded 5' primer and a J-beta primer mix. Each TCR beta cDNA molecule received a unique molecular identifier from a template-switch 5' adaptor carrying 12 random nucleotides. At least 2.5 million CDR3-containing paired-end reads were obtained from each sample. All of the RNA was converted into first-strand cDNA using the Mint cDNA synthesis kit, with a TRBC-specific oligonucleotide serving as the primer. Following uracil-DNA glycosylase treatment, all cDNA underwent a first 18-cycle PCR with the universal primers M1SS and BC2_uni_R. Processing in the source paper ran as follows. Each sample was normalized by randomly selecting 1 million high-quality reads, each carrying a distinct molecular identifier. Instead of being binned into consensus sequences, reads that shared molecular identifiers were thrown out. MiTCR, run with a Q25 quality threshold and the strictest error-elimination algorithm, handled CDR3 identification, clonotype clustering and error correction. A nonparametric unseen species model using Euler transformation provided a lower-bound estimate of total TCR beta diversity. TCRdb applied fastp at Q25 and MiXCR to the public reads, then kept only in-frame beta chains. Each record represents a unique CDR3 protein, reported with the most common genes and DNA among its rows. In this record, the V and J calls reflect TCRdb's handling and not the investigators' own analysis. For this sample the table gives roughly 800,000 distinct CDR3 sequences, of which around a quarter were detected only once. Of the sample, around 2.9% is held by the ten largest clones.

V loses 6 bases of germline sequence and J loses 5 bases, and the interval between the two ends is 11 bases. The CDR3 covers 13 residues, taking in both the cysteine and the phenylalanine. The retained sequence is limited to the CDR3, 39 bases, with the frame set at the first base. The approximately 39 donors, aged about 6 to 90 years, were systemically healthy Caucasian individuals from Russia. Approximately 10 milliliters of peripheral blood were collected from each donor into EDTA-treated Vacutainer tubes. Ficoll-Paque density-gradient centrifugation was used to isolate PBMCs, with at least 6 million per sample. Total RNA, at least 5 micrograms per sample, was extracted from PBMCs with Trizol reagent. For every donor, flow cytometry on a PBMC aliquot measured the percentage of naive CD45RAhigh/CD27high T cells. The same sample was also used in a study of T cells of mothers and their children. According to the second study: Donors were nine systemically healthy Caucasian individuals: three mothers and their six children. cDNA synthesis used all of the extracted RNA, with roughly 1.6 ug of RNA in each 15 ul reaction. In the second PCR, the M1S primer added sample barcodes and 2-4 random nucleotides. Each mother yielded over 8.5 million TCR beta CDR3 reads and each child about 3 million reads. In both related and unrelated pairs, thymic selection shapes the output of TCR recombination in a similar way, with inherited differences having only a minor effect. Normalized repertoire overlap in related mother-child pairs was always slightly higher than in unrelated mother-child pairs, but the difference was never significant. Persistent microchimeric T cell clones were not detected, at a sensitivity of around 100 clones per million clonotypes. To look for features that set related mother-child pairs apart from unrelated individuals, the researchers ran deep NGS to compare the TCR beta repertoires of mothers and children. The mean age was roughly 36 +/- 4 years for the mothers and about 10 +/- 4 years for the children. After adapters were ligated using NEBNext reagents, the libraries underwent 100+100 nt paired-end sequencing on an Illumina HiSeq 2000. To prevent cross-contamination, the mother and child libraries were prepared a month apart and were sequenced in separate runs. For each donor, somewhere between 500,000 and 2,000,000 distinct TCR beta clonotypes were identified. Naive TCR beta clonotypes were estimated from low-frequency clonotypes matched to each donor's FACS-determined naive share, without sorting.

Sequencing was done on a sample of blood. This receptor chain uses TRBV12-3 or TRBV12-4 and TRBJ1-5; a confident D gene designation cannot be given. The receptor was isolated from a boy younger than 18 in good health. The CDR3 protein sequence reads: CASRGSVDQPQHF. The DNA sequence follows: TGTGCCAGCAGGGGGAGCGTAGATCAGCCCCAGCATTTT.